What follows are 14 T cell receptor beta chains derived from one specimen sequenced in a study of T cells in Graves' hyperthyroidism and ophthalmopathy. Amplified regions were TCR beta CDR3 sequences from RNA transcripts. HTBI primers were the set used in a first-round RT-PCR of the TCR CDR3. TCRdb reanalysed the multiplex PCR reads using MiXCR and keeps one entry per CDR3 protein. The data contain some 380,000 distinct CDR3 sequences, about 13% of them singletons. Sequenced: blood. The source is a man aged 25-45 years with Graves' hyperthyroidism that later progressed to Graves' ophthalmopathy.

This clonotype was seen ten or more times. The V and J genes are TRBV7-8 and TRBJ2-7, with 9 bases aligning to TRBD2. CDR3 size: 15 residues. The V segment lost 5 bases and the J segment 3 bases; nucleotides outside the gene matches: 8. Germline values: CDR1 SGHVS, CDR2 FQNEAQ. CDR3 sequence reads: CASSQPSGAGYEQYF. Here the CDR3 DNA reads TGTGCCAGCAGCCAGCCTAGCGGGGCTGGCTACGAGCAGTACTTC.

This clonotype was detected many times. The V gene is TRBV20-1, the J gene TRBJ1-1; 7 positions agree with TRBD1. Per the germline V gene, CDR1 is DFQATT and CDR2 is SNEGSKA (reference sequence). The CDR3 consists of 13 residues. V was clipped by 1 base and J by 12 bases; unmatched bases: 11. The CDR3 loop reads CSARVRQGVMTFF. The DNA for the CDR3 is TGCAGTGCTAGAGTGCGGCAGGGGGTGATGACTTTCTTT.

This clonotype was seen ten or more times. The gene calls are TRBV3-1 and TRBJ1-1; possible D gene TRBD1, 6 bases. The ends were cut back, 2 bases at V and 7 bases at J, with 14 bases in the middle. Germline V CDR1 and CDR2: LGHDT, YNNKEL (reference sequence). The CDR3 consists of 14 residues. The CDR3 DNA reads TGTGCCAGCAGCCAATCTACAGGGACTGTTGAAGCTTTCTTT. Protein product: CASSQSTGTVEAFF.

At least ten counts were recorded for this clonotype. The CDR3 DNA reads TGTGCCAGCAGTGTCCGGCTTAATGAAAAACTGTTTTTT. This sequence encodes CASSVRLNEKLFF. V and J are TRBV2 and TRBJ1-4; no clear D gene. CDR3 length: 13 residues. Trimming pared 4 bases from V and 4 bases from J, leaving 7 bases between. Looked up from germline, CDR1 is SNHLY and CDR2 is FYNNEI.

This clonotype was seen ten or more times. The V call is TRBV6-5, the J call TRBJ2-7; 7 bases fit TRBD1. Germline loops: CDR1 MNHEY, CDR2 SVGAGI. The ends lost 0 bases at V and 3 bases at J; junction bases unmatched: 2. CDR3 length equals 14 residues. CDR3 protein: CASSYSRQGYEQYF. CDR3 nucleotide sequence: TGTGCCAGCAGTTACTCGAGACAGGGCTACGAGCAGTACTTC.

This clonotype was observed many times. This sequence joins TRBV2 and TRBJ1-5; 7 positions agree with TRBD1. The germline gives CDR1 SNHLY, CDR2 FYNNEI. V trimming: 5 bases; J trimming: 3 bases; junction bases outside the gene matches: 7. The CDR3 is made up of 15 amino acids. CDR3 coding DNA: TGTGCCAGCAGTCAGGACAGGCGATTCAATCAGCCCCAGCATTTT. Protein sequence: CASSQDRRFNQPQHF.

In its sample, this clonotype was seen a few times. The chain recombines TRBV12-3 or TRBV12-4 with TRBJ2-1; D is unresolved. The CDR3 spans 12 residues. With 5 bases removed from V and 8 bases from J, the gap between germline ends came to 10 bases. CDR3 coding DNA: TGTGCCAGCAGTCCCTCGGACCATGAGCAGTTCTTC. Encoded protein: CASSPSDHEQFF.

This clonotype came up many times. The chain carries TRBV11-3 and TRBJ1-1, with D perhaps TRBD1 (6 bases). The CDR3 spans 15 residues. The germline V gene has CDR1 SGHNT and CDR2 YENEEA. Trimming took 0 bases from V and 3 from J, leaving 11 bases between them. The CDR3 here is CASSLDLAGDTEAFF. In DNA form, the CDR3 reads TGTGCCAGCAGCTTAGATCTCGCAGGGGACACTGAAGCTTTCTTT.

This clonotype was observed at least ten times. The J gene is TRBJ2-2, the V gene TRBV6-1; the match to TRBD2 covers 7 bases. Germline trimming cut 6 bases from V and 5 bases from J; bases unmatched to any gene: 3. The CDR3 runs to 13 residues. From germline, CDR1 is MNHNS and CDR2 SASEGT. In DNA form, the CDR3 reads TGTGCCAGCAGCCGGGGGGAGACCGGGGAGCTGTTTTTT. As protein: CASSRGETGELFF.

As for this clonotype: This may be a read error: a much more frequent sequence differs by one nucleotide. The chain recombines TRBV28 with TRBJ2-5, with 8 bases identical to TRBD1. With 3 bases clipped from V and 9 bases from J, the junction kept 9 bases outside the gene matches. There are 14 residues in the CDR3. Germline CDR1 and CDR2: MDHEN and SYDVKM. Here the CDR3 reads CASSFRQGKEAQYF. Here the CDR3 DNA reads TGTGCCAGCAGTTTCCGACAGGGGAAGGAGGCCCAGTACTTC.

This clonotype turned up a few times. The chain has TRBV19 and TRBJ2-1; 10 bases are a match to TRBD2. Trimming removed 3 bases from V and 7 bases from J; junction bases left unmatched: 3. CDR3 length: 14 amino acids. The germline gives CDR1 LNHDA, CDR2 SQIVND (reference sequence). CDR3 in DNA: TGTGCCAGTAGTATTCTAGCGGGGGCAAATGAGCAGTTCTTC. This codes for CASSILAGANEQFF.

This clonotype has more than one count but fewer than ten. The rearrangement joins TRBV20-1 to TRBJ1-5, with 9 bases lining up with TRBD1. CDR3 size: 17 residues. Per germline, CDR1 DFQATT and CDR2 SNEGSKA (reference sequence). V was clipped by 6 bases and J by 3 bases; unmatched bases: 15. The CDR3 DNA is TGCAGTGCCAAAGGGACAGGGAGAAGGAGTGACAATCAGCCCCAGCATTTT. Translation gives CSAKGTGRRSDNQPQHF.

V usage is TRBV11-2 and J usage is TRBJ2-5; possibly TRBD2 for D (7 bases). The CDR3 is 16 residues long. The germline CDR1 and CDR2 sequences are SGHAT and FQNNGV. V was cut by 3 bases and J by 4 bases, with 18 bases left in between. The CDR3 coding sequence is TGTGCCAGCAGCTTTTGGACCGGGGGGCCGGGAGAGACCCAGTACTTC. Translated, it gives CASSFWTGGPGETQYF.

This clonotype was observed many times. V usage is TRBV6-1 and J usage is TRBJ2-2; 8 bases are shared with TRBD1. Germline V gives CDR1 MNHNS, CDR2 SASEGT. The CDR3 totals 13 residues. The J segment lost 1 base and the V segment lost 11 bases, leaving 3 bases of the junction unmatched. CDR3 in DNA: TGTGCCGTTGGGACAGGGAACACCGGGGAGCTGTTTTTT. Protein sequence: CAVGTGNTGELFF.